This T cell receptor beta chain was found in a study of a mutant IDH1 vaccine in newly diagnosed glioma. Study in general: The therapy given earlier, which was standard therapy, consisted of radiotherapy, temozolomide, or both, and most of the patients received both. General study findings and limits: Pseudoprogression appears to have had no connection to changes in top peripheral T cell clonotypes.

The data were produced by immunoSEQ multiplex PCR, yet TCRdb's version contains in-frame clones alone and is incomplete. The sample yields tens of thousands of clones, 83% seen once. About this clone: The antigen is unknown.

Germline CDR1 reads MGHRA; CDR2 reads YSYEKL. Trimming cost V 7 bases and J 6 bases, with 15 bases left between them. The length of the CDR3 is 14 residues. The time point here: baseline, week 1 (first vaccination visit). The treatment here: pre-vaccination baseline after standard-of-care therapy. New WHO grade 3 or 4 astrocytomas that were IDH1-mutant and ATRX-lost occurred in the donors. The source was PBMCs, collected from a glioma patient treated with radiotherapy, temozolomide or both. This chain links TRBV4-1 with TRBJ2-2; maybe TRBD1 (5 bases). The origin of this receptor is a woman aged 50 to 65 with glioma. The CDR3 nucleotides are TGCGCCAGCAATCATCTAGAAGGGGCCGGGGAGCTGTTTTTT. It codes for CASNHLEGAGELFF.